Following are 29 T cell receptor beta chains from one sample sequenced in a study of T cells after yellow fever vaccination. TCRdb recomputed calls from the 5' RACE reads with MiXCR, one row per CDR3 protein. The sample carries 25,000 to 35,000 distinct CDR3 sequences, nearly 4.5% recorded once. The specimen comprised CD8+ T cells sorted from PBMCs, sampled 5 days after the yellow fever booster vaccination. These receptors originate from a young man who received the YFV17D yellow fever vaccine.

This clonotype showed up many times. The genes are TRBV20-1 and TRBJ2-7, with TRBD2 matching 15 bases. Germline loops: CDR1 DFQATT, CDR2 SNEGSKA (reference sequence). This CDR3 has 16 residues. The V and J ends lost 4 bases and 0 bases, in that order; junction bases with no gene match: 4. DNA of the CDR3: TGCAGTGCTAAAGGGACTAGCGGGAGGTCCTCCTACGAGCAGTACTTC. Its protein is CSAKGTSGRSSYEQYF.

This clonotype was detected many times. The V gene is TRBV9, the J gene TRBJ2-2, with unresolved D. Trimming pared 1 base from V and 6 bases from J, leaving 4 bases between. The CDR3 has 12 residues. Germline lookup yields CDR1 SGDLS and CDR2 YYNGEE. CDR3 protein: CASSVLAGELFF. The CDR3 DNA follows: TGTGCCAGCAGCGTACTCGCCGGGGAGCTGTTTTTT.

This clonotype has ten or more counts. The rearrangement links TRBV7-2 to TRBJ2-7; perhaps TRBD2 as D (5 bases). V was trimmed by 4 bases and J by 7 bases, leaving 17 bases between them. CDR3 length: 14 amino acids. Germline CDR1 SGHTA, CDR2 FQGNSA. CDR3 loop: CASSSSTDLWEQYF. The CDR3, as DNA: TGTGCCAGCAGCTCCTCCACGGACTTGTGGGAGCAGTACTTC. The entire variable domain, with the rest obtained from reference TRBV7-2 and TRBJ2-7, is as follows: GAGVSQSPSNKVTEKGKDVELRCDPISGHTALYWYRQSLGQGLEFLIYFQGNSAPDKSGLPSDRFSAERTGGSVSTLTIQRTQQEDSAVYLCASSSSTDLWEQYFGPGTRLTVT.

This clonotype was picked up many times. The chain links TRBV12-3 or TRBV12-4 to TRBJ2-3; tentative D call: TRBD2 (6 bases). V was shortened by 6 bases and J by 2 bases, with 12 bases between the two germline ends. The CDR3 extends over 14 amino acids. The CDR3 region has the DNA TGTGCCAGCAGCTCCCTAGCGTTCACAGATACGCAGTATTTT. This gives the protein CASSSLAFTDTQYF.

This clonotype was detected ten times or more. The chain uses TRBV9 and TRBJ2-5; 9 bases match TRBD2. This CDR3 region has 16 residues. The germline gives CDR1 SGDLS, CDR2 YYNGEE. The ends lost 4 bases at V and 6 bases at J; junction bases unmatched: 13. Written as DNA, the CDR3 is TGTGCCAGCAGCCTCCTTGCGGGAGGGAGGTTGAAGACCCAGTACTTC. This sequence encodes CASSLLAGGRLKTQYF.

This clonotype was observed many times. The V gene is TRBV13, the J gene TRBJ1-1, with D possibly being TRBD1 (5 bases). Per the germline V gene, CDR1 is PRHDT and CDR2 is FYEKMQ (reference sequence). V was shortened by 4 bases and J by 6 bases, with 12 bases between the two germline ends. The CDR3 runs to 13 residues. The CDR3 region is CASSSGLRAEAFF. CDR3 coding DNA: TGTGCCAGCAGCTCGGGACTTCGGGCTGAAGCTTTCTTT.

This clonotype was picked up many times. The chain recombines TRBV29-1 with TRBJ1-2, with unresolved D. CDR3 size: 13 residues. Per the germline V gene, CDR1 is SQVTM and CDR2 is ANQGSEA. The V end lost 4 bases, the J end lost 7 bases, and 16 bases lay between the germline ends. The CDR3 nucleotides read TGCAGCGTTGTTAAGGATATGAGTCGTGGCTACACCTTC. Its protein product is CSVVKDMSRGYTF.

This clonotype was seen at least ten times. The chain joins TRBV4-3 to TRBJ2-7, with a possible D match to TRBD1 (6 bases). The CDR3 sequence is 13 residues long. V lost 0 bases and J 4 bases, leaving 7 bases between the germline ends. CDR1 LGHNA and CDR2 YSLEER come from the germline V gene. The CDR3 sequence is CASSQDRGYEQYF. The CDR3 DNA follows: TGCGCCAGCAGCCAAGACAGGGGATACGAGCAGTACTTC.

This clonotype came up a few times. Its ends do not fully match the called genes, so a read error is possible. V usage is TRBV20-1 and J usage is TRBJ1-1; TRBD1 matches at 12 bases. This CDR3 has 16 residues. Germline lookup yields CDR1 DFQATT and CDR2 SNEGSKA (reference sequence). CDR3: CCASGQGAFMNTEAFF. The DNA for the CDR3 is TGCTGTGCCTCGGGACAGGGGGCCTTCATGAACACTGAAGCTTTCTTT.

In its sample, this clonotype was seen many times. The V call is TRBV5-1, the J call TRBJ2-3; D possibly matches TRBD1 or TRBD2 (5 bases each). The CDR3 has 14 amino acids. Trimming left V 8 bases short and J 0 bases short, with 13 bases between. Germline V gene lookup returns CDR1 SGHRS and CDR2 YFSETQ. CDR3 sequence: CASGNWGSTDTQYF. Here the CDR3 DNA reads TGCGCCAGTGGGAACTGGGGGAGCACAGATACGCAGTATTTT.

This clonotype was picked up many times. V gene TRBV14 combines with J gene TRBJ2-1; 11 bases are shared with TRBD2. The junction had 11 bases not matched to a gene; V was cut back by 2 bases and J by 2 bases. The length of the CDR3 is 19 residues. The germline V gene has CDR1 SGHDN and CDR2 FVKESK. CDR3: CASSQRWGTSGSAYNEQFF. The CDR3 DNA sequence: TGTGCCAGCAGCCAAAGATGGGGTACTAGCGGGAGTGCCTACAATGAGCAGTTCTTC.

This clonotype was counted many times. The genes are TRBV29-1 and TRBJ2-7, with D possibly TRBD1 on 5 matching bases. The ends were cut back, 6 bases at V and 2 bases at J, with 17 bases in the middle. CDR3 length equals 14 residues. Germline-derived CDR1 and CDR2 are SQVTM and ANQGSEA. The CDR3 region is CSVSQVDTAYEQYF. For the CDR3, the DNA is TGCAGCGTCTCCCAGGTGGACACCGCCTACGAGCAGTACTTC.

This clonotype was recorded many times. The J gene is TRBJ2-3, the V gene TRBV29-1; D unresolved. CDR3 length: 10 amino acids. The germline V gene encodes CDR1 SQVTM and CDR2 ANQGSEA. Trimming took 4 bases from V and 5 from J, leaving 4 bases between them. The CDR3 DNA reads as TGCAGCGTTGCGGGAGATACGCAGTATTTT. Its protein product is CSVAGDTQYF.

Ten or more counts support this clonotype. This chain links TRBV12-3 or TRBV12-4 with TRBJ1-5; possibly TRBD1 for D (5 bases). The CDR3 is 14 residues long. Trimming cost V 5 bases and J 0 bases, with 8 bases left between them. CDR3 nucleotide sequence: TGTGCCAGCAGTCGGACACATAGCAATCAGCCCCAGCATTTT. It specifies CASSRTHSNQPQHF.

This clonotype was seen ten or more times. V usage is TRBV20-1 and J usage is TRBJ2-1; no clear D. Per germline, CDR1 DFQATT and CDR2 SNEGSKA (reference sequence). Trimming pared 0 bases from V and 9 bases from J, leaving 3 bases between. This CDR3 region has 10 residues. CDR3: CSARDGEQFF. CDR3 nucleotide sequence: TGCAGTGCTAGAGACGGTGAGCAGTTCTTC.

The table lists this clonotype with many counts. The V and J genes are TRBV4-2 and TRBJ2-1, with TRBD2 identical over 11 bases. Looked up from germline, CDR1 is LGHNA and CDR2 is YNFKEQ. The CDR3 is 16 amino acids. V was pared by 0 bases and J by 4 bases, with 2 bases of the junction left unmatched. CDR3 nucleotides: TGTGCCAGCAGCCAAGAACTAGCGGGAGCATACAATGAGCAGTTCTTC. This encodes CASSQELAGAYNEQFF.

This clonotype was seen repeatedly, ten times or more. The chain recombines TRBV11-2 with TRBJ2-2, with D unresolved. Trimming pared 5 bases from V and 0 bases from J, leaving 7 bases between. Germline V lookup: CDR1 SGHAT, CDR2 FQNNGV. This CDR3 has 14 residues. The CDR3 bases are TGTGCCAGCAGCCTAATAACGAACACCGGGGAGCTGTTTTTT. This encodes CASSLITNTGELFF.

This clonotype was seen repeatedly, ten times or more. CDR3 sequence reads: CASSIGVDEQFF. The CDR3 coding sequence is TGTGCCAGTAGTATTGGTGTGGATGAGCAGTTCTTC. This rearrangement joins TRBV19 to TRBJ2-1; D unclear. CDR3 length equals 12 residues. Trimming left V 3 bases short and J 8 bases short, with 8 bases between. CDR1 is LNHDA and CDR2 is SQIVND in the germline V gene (reference sequence).

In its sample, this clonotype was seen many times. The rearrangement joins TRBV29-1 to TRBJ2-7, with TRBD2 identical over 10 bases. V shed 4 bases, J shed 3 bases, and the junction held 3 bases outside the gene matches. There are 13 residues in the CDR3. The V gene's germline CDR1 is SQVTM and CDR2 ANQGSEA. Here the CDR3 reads CSVAGTSDYEQYF. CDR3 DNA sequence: TGCAGCGTTGCCGGGACTAGCGACTACGAGCAGTACTTC.

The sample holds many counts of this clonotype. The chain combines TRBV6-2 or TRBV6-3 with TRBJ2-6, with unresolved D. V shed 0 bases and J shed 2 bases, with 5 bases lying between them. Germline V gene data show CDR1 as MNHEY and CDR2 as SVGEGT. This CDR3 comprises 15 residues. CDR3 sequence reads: CASSYSGTGANVLTF. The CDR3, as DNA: TGTGCCAGCAGTTACTCTGGGACTGGGGCCAACGTCCTGACTTTC.

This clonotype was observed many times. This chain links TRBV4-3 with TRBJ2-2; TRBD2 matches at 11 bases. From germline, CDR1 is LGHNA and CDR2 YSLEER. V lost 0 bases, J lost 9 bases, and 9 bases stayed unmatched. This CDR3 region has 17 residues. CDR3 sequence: CASSQEGLAVTSRELFF. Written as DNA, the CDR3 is TGCGCCAGCAGCCAAGAGGGACTAGCGGTAACCTCCCGGGAGCTGTTTTTT.

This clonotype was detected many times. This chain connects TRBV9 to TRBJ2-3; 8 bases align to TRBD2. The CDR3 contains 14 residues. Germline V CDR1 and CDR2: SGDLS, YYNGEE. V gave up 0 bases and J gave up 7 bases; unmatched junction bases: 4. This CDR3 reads CASSVELAGHTQYF. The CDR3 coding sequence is TGTGCCAGCAGCGTAGAGTTAGCGGGGCATACGCAGTATTTT.

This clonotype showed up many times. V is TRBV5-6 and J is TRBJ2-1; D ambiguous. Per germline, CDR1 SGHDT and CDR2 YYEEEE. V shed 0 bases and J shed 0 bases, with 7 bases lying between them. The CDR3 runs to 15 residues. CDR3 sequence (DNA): TGTGCCAGCAGCTTGGAGCGTAGCTCCTACAATGAGCAGTTCTTC. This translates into CASSLERSSYNEQFF.

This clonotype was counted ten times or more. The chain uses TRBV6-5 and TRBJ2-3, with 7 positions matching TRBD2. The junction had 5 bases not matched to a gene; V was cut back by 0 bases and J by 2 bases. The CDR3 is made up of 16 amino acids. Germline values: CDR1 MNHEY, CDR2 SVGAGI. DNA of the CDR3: TGTGCCAGCAGTTACTCGGGCGGGAGAGCCACAGATACGCAGTATTTT. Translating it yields CASSYSGGRATDTQYF.

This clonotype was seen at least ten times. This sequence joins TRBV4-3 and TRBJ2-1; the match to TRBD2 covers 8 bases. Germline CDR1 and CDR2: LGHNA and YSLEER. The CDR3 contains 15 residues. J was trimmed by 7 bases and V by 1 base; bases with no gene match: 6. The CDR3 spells CASSQVQRELNEQFF. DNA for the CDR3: TGCGCCAGCAGCCAAGTCCAGCGGGAGTTGAATGAGCAGTTCTTC.

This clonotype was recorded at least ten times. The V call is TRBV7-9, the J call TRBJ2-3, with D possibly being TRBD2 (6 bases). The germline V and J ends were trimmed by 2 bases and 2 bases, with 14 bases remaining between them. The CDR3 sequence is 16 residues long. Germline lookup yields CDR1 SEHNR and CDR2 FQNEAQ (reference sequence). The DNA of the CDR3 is TGTGCCAGCAGCTTAATATCTCCTAGCGACACAGATACGCAGTATTTT. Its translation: CASSLISPSDTDTQYF.

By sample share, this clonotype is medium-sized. CDR3 nucleotide sequence: TGTGCCATCAGCCCCGAGGTCACAGATACGCAGTATTTT. This translates into CAISPEVTDTQYF. The rearrangement joins TRBV10-3 to TRBJ2-3, with D unresolved. The germline gives CDR1 ENHRY, CDR2 SYGVKD. The V end was cut by 6 bases, the J end by 2 bases, with 9 bases between. The CDR3 loop spans 13 amino acids.

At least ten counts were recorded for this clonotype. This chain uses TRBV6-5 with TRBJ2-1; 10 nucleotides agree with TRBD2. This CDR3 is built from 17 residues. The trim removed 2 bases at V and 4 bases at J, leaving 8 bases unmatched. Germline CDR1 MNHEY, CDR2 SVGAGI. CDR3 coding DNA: TGTGCCAGCAGTTACGCCCTAGCGGGAGCGCCGTACAATGAGCAGTTCTTC. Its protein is CASSYALAGAPYNEQFF.

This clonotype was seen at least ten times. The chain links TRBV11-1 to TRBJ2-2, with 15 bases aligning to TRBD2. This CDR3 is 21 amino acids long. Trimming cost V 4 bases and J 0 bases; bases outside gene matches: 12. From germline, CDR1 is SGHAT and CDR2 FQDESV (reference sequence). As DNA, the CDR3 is TGTGCCAGCAGCTCACTGACCGGGACTAGCGGGAGGCCTTCGAACACCGGGGAGCTGTTTTTT. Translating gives CASSSLTGTSGRPSNTGELFF.